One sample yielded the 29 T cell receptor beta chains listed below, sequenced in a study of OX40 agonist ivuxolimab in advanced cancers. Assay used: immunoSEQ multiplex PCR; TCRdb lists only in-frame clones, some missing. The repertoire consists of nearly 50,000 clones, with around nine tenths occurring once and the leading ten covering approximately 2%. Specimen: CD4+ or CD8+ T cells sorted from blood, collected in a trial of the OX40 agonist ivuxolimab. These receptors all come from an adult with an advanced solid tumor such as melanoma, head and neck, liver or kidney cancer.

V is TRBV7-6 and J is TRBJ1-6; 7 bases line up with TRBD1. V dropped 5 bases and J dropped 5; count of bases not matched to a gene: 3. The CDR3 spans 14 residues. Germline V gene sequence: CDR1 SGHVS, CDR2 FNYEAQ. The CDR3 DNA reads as TGTGCCAGCAGCACCGGGACAGATAATTCACCCCTCCACTTT. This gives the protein CASSTGTDNSPLHF.

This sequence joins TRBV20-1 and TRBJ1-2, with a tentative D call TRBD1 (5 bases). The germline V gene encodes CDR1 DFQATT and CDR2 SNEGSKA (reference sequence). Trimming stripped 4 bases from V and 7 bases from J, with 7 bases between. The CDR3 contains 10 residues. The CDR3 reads CSATGSGYTF. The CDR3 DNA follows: TGCAGTGCTACAGGGTCTGGCTACACCTTC.

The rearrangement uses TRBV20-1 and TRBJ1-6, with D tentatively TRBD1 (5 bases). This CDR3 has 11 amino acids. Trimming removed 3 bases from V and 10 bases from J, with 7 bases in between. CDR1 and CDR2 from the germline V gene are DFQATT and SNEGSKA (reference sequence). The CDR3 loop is CSARAGSPLHF. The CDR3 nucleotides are TGCAGTGCTAGGGCAGGGTCACCCCTCCACTTT.

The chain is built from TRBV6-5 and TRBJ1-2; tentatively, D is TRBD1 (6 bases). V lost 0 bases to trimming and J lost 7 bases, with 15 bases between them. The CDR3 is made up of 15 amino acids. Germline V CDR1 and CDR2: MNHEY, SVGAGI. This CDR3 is CASSYSTEQGGGYTF. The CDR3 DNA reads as TGTGCCAGCAGTTACTCGACAGAACAGGGTGGTGGCTACACCTTC.

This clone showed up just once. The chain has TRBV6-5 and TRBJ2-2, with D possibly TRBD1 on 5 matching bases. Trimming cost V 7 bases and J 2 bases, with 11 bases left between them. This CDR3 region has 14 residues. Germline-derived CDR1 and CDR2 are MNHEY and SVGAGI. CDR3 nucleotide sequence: TGTGCCAGCATAGACAGTCTTAACACCGGGGAGCTGTTTTTT. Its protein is CASIDSLNTGELFF.

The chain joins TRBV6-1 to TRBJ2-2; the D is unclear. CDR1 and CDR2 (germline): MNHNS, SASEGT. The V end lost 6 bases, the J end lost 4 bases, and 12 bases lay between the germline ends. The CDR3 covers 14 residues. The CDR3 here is CASRGFLSTGELFF. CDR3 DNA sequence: TGTGCCAGCAGGGGCTTTCTGTCCACCGGGGAGCTGTTTTTT.

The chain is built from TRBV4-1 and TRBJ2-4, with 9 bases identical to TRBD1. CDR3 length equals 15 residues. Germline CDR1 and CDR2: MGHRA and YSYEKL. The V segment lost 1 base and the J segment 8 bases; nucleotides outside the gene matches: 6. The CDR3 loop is CASSQGDRDSHIQYF. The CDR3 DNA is TGCGCCAGCAGCCAAGGGGACAGGGATTCTCACATTCAGTACTTC.

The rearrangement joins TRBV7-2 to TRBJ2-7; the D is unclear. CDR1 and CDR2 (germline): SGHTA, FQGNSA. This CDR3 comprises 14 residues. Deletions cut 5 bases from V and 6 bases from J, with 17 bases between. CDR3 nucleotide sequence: TGTGCCAGCAGCCTCGGAATCGAAAAAGCCGAGCAGTACTTC. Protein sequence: CASSLGIEKAEQYF.

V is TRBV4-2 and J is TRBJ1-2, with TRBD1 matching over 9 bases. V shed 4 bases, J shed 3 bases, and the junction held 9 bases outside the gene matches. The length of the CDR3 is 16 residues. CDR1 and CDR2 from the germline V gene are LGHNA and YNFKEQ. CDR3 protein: CASSRAGTGFDYGYTF. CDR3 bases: TGTGCCAGCAGCCGCGCCGGGACAGGGTTTGACTATGGCTACACCTTC.

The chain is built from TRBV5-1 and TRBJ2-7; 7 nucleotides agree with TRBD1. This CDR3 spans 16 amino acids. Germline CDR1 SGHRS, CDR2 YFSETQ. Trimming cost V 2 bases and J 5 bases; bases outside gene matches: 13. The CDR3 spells CASSLGGFSLADEQYF. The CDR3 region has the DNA TGCGCCAGCAGCTTAGGGGGCTTTTCGCTGGCGGACGAGCAGTACTTC.

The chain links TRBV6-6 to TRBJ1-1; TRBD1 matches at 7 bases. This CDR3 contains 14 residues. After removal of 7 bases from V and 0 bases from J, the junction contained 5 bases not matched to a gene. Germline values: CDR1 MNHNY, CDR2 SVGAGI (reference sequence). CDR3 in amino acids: CASTGGLMNTEAFF. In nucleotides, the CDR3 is TGTGCCAGCACAGGGGGTTTAATGAACACTGAAGCTTTCTTT.

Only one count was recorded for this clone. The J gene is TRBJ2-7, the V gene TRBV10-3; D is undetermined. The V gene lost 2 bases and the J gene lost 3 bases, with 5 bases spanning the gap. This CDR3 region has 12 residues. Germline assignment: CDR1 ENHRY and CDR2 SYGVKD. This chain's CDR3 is CAISERSYEQYF. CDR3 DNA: TGTGCCATCAGTGAGAGGAGCTACGAGCAGTACTTC.

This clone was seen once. The CDR3 protein is CASSEPGQGLYGYTF. The CDR3 DNA is TGTGCCAGCAGTGAACCGGGACAGGGACTCTATGGCTACACCTTC. The chain employs TRBV6-1 and TRBJ1-2; 9 nucleotides align to TRBD1. Trimming cost V 2 bases and J 4 bases; bases outside gene matches: 5. Germline CDR1 is MNHNS and CDR2 is SASEGT. The CDR3 has 15 amino acids.

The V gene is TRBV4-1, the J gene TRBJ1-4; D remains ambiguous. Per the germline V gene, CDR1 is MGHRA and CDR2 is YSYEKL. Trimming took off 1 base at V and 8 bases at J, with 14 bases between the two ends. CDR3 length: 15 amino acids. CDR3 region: CASSQVSGMGEKLFF. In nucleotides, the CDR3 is TGCGCCAGCAGCCAAGTATCTGGGATGGGGGAAAAACTGTTTTTT.

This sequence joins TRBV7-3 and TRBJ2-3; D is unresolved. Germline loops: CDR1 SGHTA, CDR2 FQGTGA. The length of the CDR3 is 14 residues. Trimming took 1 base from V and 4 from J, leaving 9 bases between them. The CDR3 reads CASSLMGSPDTQYF. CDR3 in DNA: TGTGCCAGCAGCTTAATGGGCAGCCCAGATACGCAGTATTTT.

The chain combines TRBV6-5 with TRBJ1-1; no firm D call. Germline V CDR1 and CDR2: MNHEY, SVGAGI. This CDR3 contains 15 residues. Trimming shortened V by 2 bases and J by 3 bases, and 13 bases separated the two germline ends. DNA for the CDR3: TGTGCCAGCAGTTACATCGGCGGCCGAGACACTGAAGCTTTCTTT. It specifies CASSYIGGRDTEAFF.

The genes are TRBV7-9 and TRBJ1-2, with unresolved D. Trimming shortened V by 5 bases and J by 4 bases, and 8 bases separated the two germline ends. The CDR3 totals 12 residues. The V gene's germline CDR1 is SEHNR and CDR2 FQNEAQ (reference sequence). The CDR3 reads CASSPGGYGYTF. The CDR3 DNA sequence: TGTGCCAGCAGCCCGGGTGGCTATGGCTACACCTTC.

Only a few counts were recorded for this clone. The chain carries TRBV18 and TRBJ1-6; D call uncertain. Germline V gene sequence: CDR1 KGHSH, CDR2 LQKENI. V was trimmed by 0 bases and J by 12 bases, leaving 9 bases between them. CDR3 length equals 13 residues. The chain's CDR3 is CASSPPMGGPLHF. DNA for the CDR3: TGTGCCAGCTCACCACCGATGGGAGGACCCCTCCACTTT.

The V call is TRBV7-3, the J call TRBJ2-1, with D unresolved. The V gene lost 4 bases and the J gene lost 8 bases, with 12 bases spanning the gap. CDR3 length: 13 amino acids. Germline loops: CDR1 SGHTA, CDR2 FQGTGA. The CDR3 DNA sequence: TGTGCCAGCAGCTCGTATGCGTGGGATGAGCAGTTCTTC. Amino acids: CASSSYAWDEQFF.

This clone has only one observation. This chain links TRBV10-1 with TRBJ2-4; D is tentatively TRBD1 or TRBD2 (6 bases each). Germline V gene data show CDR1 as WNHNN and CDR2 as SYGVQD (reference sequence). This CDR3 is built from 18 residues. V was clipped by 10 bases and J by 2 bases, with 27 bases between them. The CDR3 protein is CAMLGGSAIFRSKNIQYF. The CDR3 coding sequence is TGCGCCATGCTAGGGGGGAGCGCCATCTTCAGGTCCAAAAACATTCAGTACTTC.

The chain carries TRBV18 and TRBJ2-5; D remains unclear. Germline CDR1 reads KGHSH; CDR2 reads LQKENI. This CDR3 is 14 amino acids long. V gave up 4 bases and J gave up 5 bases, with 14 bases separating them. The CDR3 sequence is CASSLGLYGETQYF. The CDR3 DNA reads TGTGCCAGCTCACTCGGGCTGTACGGGGAGACCCAGTACTTC.

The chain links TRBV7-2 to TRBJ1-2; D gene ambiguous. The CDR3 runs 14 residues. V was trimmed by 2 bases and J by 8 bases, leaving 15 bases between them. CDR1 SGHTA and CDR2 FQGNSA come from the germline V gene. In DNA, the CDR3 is TGTGCCAGCAGCTTAAGTGGCGGGAGGCAAGGCTACACCTTC. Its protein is CASSLSGGRQGYTF.

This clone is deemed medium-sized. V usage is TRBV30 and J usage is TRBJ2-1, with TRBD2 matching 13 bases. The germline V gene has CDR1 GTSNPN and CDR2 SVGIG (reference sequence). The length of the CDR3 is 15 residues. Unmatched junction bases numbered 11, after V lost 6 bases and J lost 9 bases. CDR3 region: CACPVLAGGPGEQFF. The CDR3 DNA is TGTGCCTGCCCCGTACTAGCGGGAGGGCCTGGTGAGCAGTTCTTC. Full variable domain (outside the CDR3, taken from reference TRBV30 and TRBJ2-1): SQTIHQWPATLVQPVGSPLSLECTVEGTSNPNLYWYRQAAGRGLQLLFYSVGIGQISSEVPQNLSASRPQDRQFILSSKKLLLSDSGFYLCACPVLAGGPGEQFFGPGTRLTVL.

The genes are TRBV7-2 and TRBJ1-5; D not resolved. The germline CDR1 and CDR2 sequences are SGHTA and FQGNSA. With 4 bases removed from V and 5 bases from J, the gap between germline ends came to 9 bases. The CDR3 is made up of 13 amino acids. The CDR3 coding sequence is TGTGCCAGCAGCTCCGGGCCCTATCAGCCCCAGCATTTT. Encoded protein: CASSSGPYQPQHF.

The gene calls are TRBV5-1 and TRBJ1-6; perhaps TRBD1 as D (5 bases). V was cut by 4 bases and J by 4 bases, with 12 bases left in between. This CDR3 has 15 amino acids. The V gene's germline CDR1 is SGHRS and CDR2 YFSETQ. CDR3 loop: CASSTDSGYNSPLHF. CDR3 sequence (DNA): TGCGCCAGCAGCACCGATTCAGGGTATAATTCACCCCTCCACTTT.

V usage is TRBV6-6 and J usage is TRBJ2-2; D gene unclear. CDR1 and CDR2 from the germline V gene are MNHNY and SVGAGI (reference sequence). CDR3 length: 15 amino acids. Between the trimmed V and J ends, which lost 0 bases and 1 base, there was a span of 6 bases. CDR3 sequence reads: CASSYSYGNTGELFF. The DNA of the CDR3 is TGTGCCAGCAGTTACTCCTACGGGAACACCGGGGAGCTGTTTTTT.

The CDR3 is CSAPTYEQYF. The CDR3 nucleotides read TGCAGTGCTCCTACCTACGAGCAGTACTTC. V gene TRBV20-1 combines with J gene TRBJ2-7; D ambiguous. This CDR3 contains 10 residues. Germline V CDR1 and CDR2: DFQATT, SNEGSKA (reference sequence). Trimming shortened V by 5 bases and J by 2 bases, and 4 bases separated the two germline ends.

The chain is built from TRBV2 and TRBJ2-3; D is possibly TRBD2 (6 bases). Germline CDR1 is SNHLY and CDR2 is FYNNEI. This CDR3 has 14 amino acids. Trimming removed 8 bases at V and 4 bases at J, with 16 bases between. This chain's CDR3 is CASGWDSRPDTQYF. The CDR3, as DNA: TGTGCCAGCGGCTGGGACTCCCGCCCAGATACGCAGTATTTT.

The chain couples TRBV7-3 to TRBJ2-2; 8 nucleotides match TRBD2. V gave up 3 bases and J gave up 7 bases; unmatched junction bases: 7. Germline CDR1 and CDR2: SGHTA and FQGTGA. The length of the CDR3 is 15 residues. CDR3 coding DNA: TGTGCCAGCAGCTTCGAGCGGGAGAAGGGCGGGGAGCTGTTTTTT. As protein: CASSFEREKGGELFF. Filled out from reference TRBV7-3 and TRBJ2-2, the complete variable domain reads GAGVSQTPSNKVTEKGKYVELRCDPISGHTALYWYRQSLGQGPEFLIYFQGTGAADDSGLPNDRFFAVRPEGSVSTLKIQRTERGDSAVYLCASSFEREKGGELFFGEGSRLTVL.